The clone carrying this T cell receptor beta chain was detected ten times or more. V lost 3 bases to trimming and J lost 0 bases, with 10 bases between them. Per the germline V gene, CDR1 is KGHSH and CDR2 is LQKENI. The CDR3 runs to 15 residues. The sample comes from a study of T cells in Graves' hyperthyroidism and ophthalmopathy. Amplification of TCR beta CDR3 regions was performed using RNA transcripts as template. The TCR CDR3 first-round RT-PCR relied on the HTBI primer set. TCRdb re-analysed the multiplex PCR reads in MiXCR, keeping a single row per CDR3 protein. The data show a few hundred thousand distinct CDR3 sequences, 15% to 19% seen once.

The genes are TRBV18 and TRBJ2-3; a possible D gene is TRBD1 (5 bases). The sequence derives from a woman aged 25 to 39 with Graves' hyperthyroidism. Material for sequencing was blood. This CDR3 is CASSPGPASTDTQYF. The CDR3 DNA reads TGTGCCAGCTCACCGGGGCCAGCTAGCACAGATACGCAGTATTTT.